Reported below is one T cell receptor beta chain. V dropped 5 bases and J dropped 7 bases, with 18 bases sitting between them. The CDR3 contains 16 residues. TCRdb re-called the RT-PCR reads with MiXCR, one entry per CDR3 protein. The sample has more than 550,000 distinct CDR3 sequences; approximately 14% are singletons. This TCR came from a female donor in good health, serving as a healthy control. The sample consisted of memory CD4+ T cells from blood. The chain is built from TRBV12-3 or TRBV12-4 and TRBJ1-6; maybe TRBD1 (6 bases). The CDR3 nucleotides read TGTGCCAGCAGTCAAAGACCGGGACATTACAATTCACCCCTCCACTTT. Translating it yields CASSQRPGHYNSPLHF.